A few counts support the clone carrying this TCR beta chain. Its antigen is still unknown. The authors used template switching to add a universal primer site and gave cDNA unique molecular identifiers. TCRdb passed the 5' RACE reads through MiXCR, listing each CDR3 protein once. The profile shows about 470,000 distinct CDR3 sequences, 24% of them singletons. This entry belongs to a study of identical twins. Whole-study findings and limits: Sequences that were beta out-of-frame showed weaker excess twin sharing.

The length of the CDR3 is 13 residues. The V end was cut by 6 bases, the J end by 5 bases, with 13 bases between. Germline V gives CDR1 SGHVS, CDR2 FQNEAQ. The sample was also linked to a second study, of T cells expressing NK-cell markers.

The chain joins TRBV7-8 to TRBJ2-5; D is unresolved. This receptor was obtained from a young woman in good health. The sequencing sample was made of CD4+ T cells sorted from blood. The CDR3 protein is CASRRNKPETQYF. The CDR3 nucleotides read TGTGCCAGCAGGCGAAACAAGCCGGAGACCCAGTACTTC. The variable domain in full, completed from reference TRBV7-8 and TRBJ2-5, reads GAGVSQSPRYKVAKRGQDVALRCDPISGHVSLFWYQQALGQGPEFLTYFQNEAQLDKSGLPSDRFFAERPEGSVSTLKIQRTQQEDSAVYLCASRRNKPETQYFGPGTRLLVL.